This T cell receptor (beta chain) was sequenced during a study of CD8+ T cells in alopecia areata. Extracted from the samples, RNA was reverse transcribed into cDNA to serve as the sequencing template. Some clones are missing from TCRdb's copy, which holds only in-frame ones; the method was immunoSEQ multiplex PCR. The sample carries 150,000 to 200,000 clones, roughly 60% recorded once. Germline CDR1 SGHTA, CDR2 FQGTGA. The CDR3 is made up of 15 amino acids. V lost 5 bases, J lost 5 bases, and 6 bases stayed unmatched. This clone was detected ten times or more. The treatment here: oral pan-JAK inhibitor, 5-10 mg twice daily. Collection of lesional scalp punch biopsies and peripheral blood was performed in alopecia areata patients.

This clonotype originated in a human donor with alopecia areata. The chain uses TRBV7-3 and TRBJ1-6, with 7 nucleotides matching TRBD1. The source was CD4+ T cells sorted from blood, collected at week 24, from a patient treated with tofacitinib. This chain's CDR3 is CASSRDRDHNSPLHF. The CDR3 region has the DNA TGTGCCAGCAGCCGTGACAGGGACCATAATTCACCCCTCCACTTT. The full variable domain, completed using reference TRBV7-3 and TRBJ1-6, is GAGVSQTPSNKVTEKGKYVELRCDPISGHTALYWYRQSLGQGPEFLIYFQGTGAADDSGLPNDRFFAVRPEGSVSTLKIQRTERGDSAVYLCASSRDRDHNSPLHFGNGTRLTVT.